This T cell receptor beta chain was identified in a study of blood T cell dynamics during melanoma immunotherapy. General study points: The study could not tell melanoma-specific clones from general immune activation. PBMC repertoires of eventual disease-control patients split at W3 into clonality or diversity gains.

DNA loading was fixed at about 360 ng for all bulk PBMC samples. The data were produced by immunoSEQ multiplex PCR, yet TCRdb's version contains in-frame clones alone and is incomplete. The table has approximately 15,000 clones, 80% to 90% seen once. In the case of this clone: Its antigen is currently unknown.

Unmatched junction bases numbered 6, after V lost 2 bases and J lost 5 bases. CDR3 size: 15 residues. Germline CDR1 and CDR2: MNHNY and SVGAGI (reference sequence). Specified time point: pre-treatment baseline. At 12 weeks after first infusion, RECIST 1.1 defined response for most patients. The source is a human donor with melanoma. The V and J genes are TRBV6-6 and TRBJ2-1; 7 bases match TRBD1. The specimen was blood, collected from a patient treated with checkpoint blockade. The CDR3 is CASSYPGDSNNEQFF. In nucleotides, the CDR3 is TGTGCCAGCAGTTACCCAGGGGACAGCAACAATGAGCAGTTCTTC.